The clone carrying this T cell receptor (beta chain) was recorded many times. Researchers made TCR beta libraries by using iRepertoire HTBI primers and running Arm-PCR on CDR3 regions. Each CDR3 protein gets one entry after TCRdb re-called the multiplex PCR reads with MiXCR. Of some 350,000 distinct CDR3 sequences listed, 15% to 20% were seen once; the top ten hold 20%. Germline assignment: CDR1 GTSNPN and CDR2 SVGIG (reference sequence). This CDR3 is built from 11 residues. The V end was cut by 5 bases, the J end by 1 base, with 5 bases between. The time point denotes: newly diagnosed GD, antithyroid drugs for less than 3 months. RNA extracted from PBMCs served as the sequencing template. A blood draw put roughly 10 milliliters of peripheral blood into EDTA tubes. This sample stems from a study of regulatory T cells in long-lasting Graves disease. In addition, the sample was reused for a study of T cells in Graves' hyperthyroidism and ophthalmopathy.

This clonotype originated in a woman between 18 and 29 years old with Graves disease. The sequencing used peripheral blood mononuclear cells (PBMCs), collected at new diagnosis, from a patient treated with antithyroid drugs. V usage is TRBV30 and J usage is TRBJ1-1, with D unresolved. The CDR3 coding sequence is TGTGCCTGGCTAAGGAACACTGAAGCTTTCTTT. This gives the protein CAWLRNTEAFF. Drawing the rest from reference TRBV30 and TRBJ1-1, the complete variable domain is SQTIHQWPATLVQPVGSPLSLECTVEGTSNPNLYWYRQAAGRGLQLLFYSVGIGQISSEVPQNLSASRPQDRQFILSSKKLLLSDSGFYLCAWLRNTEAFFGQGTRLTVV.